This T cell receptor beta chain was recovered during a study of blood T cells in healthy people across ages. Study-level background: Template switching caught about one barcoded beta molecule for each two T cells.

Germline CDR1 and CDR2: SQVTM and ANQGSEA. CDR3 size: 12 residues. As for this clonotype: What it binds is unknown. A read error may produce the germline difference seen at one junction end.

Findings and caveats of the study: The donors' CMV status was not determined, possibly confounding changes in expanded clonotypes.

Primed by a sample-barcoded 5' primer and a J-beta primer mix, a second PCR proceeded for 7 to 11 cycles. Every sample gave at least 3 million paired-end reads containing CDR3. TCRdb passed the 5' RACE reads through MiXCR, listing each CDR3 protein once. The data hold around 1,000,000 distinct CDR3 sequences, with 20% to 25% observed a single time. These same records also appear under a second study, on T cells of mothers and their children. According to that study: From each mother came over 8 million TCR beta CDR3 reads, and from each child came approximately 2.8 million.

This chain connects TRBV29-1 to TRBJ2-5; D might be TRBD1 or TRBD2, each matching 5 bases. The sequence derives from a girl between 2 and 10 years old in good health. Sequencing used blood. This chain's CDR3 is CSARDGDYKQYF. For the CDR3, the DNA is TGCAGCGCCCGGGACGGAGACTACAAGCAGTACTTT.